Listed here are 10 T cell receptor beta chains from one sample, sequenced in a study of shared clonotypes between healthy human individuals. Measured with immunoSEQ multiplex PCR; TCRdb has only the in-frame clones, and not every one. The sample has around 240,000 clones, 65% to 70% seen once. Sequencing used memory CD4+ T cells sorted from blood. The subset here: CD45RA-negative fraction. These receptors were obtained from a man aged 30 to 39 in good health.

This clone was counted at least ten times. The chain recombines TRBV7-9 with TRBJ1-5; 9 bases line up with TRBD1. V shed 4 bases, J shed 1 base, and the junction held 11 bases outside the gene matches. This CDR3 contains 18 residues. Germline values: CDR1 SEHNR, CDR2 FQNEAQ (reference sequence). DNA for the CDR3: TGTGCCAGCAGCTCGACCACCGGACAGGGGTTAAGCAATCAGCCCCAGCATTTT. Translating it yields CASSSTTGQGLSNQPQHF.

This clone was seen only a few times. V and J are TRBV2 and TRBJ2-5; tentatively, D is TRBD2 (5 bases). Trimming took 2 bases from V and 4 from J, leaving 8 bases between them. The CDR3 contains 13 residues. Germline CDR1 SNHLY, CDR2 FYNNEI. In DNA, the CDR3 is TGTGCCAGCAGTGAACCAAGCGGAGAGACCCAGTACTTC. This gives the protein CASSEPSGETQYF.

The chain has TRBV5-6 and TRBJ2-5; D remains unclear. Trimming stripped 0 bases from V and 1 base from J, with 10 bases between. The CDR3 has 15 residues. Per germline, CDR1 SGHDT and CDR2 YYEEEE. As DNA, the CDR3 is TGTGCCAGCAGCTTGGATCTCGGATCCCAAGAGACCCAGTACTTC. Its protein is CASSLDLGSQETQYF. Based on the CDR3 plus reference TRBV5-6 and TRBJ2-5, the full variable domain is DAGVTQSPTHLIKTRGQQVTLRCSPKSGHDTVSWYQQALGQGPQFIFQYYEEEERQRGNFPDRFSGHQFPNYSSELNVNALLLGDSALYLCASSLDLGSQETQYFGPGTRLLVL.

The chain has TRBV6-1 and TRBJ1-5, with D maybe TRBD1 (6 bases). The CDR3 sequence is 13 residues long. CDR1 is MNHNS, CDR2 SASEGT, per germline. V was clipped by 5 bases and J by 4 bases, with 9 bases between them. The CDR3 region has the DNA TGTGCCAGCAGTAAGGACAGAAATCAGCCCCAGCATTTT. Translation: CASSKDRNQPQHF.

This clone was found a few times. The genes are TRBV6-5 and TRBJ2-1, with D hard to call. Trimming stripped 3 bases from V and 9 bases from J, with 6 bases between. The CDR3 sequence is 11 residues long. Germline CDR1 reads MNHEY; CDR2 reads SVGAGI. The CDR3 region is CASSYYGEQFF. CDR3 DNA sequence: TGTGCCAGCAGTTATTATGGTGAGCAGTTCTTC.

The table lists this clone with a few counts. The chain employs TRBV9 and TRBJ2-1; 12 nucleotides align to TRBD2. CDR1 is SGDLS, CDR2 YYNGEE, per germline. V shed 3 bases and J 7 bases; nucleotides not matched to a gene: 5. The CDR3 is made up of 15 amino acids. CDR3 residues: CASSASSGRANEQFF. CDR3 DNA: TGTGCCAGCAGCGCGTCTAGCGGGAGGGCAAATGAGCAGTTCTTC. Full variable domain (remainder filled in from reference TRBV9 and TRBJ2-1): DSGVTQTPKHLITATGQRVTLRCSPRSGDLSVYWYQQSLDQGLQFLIQYYNGEERAKGNILERFSAQQFPDLHSELNLSSLELGDSALYFCASSASSGRANEQFFGPGTRLTVL.

The chain employs TRBV7-6 and TRBJ2-3, with a weak D call TRBD2 (6 bases). The V gene lost 2 bases and the J gene lost 3 bases, with 15 bases spanning the gap. Germline lookup yields CDR1 SGHVS and CDR2 FNYEAQ. The CDR3 runs to 16 residues. This CDR3 is CASSLSGSGLTDTQYF. The CDR3 DNA is TGTGCCAGCAGCTTAAGTGGTAGCGGACTAACAGATACGCAGTATTTT.

The chain is built from TRBV15 and TRBJ2-2; a possible D gene is TRBD1 (5 bases). The germline gives CDR1 LNHNV, CDR2 YYDKDF (reference sequence). V was pared by 5 bases and J by 4 bases, with 11 bases between. The CDR3 totals 14 residues. CDR3 residues: CATSPEGVTGELFF. Written as DNA, the CDR3 is TGTGCCACCAGCCCCGAAGGGGTCACCGGGGAGCTGTTTTTT.

The chain combines TRBV12-5 with TRBJ2-3, with TRBD1 matching over 7 bases. The CDR3 is made up of 15 amino acids. CDR1 and CDR2 (germline): LGHNT, FRNRAP. Trimming took 6 bases from V and 5 from J; bases not matched to a gene: 11. In nucleotides, the CDR3 is TGTGCTAGTGGAGAGACAGGGTCATCCGGAGATACGCAGTATTTT. This translates into CASGETGSSGDTQYF.

The gene calls are TRBV6-1 and TRBJ2-7; D is uncertain. The germline V gene encodes CDR1 MNHNS and CDR2 SASEGT. The germline V and J ends were trimmed by 7 bases and 3 bases, with 7 bases remaining between them. This CDR3 region has 11 residues. The CDR3 region is CASKASYEQYF. CDR3 sequence (DNA): TGTGCCAGCAAGGCCAGCTACGAGCAGTACTTC.